These 2 T cell receptor beta chains share one sample of origin, sequenced in a study of blood T cell repertoires in COVID-19. TCRdb keeps only in-frame clones here, not all; method: immunoSEQ multiplex PCR. The profile covers roughly 5,500 clones, with approximately 82% appearing a single time and under 9.5% taken by the ten largest. The material sequenced was peripheral blood. The receptor set was obtained from a human donor with active COVID-19. The donor label of this sample is uncertain.

This sequence joins TRBV19 and TRBJ1-5, with D tentatively TRBD1 (5 bases). V lost 3 bases to trimming and J lost 3 bases, with 9 bases between them. Germline lookup yields CDR1 LNHDA and CDR2 SQIVND (reference sequence). The CDR3 is 14 residues long. CDR3 sequence: CASSILGDNQPQHF. In nucleotides, the CDR3 is TGTGCCAGTAGTATTCTAGGGGACAATCAGCCCCAGCATTTT. The full variable domain, with the rest looked up from reference TRBV19 and TRBJ1-5, is DGGITQSPKYLFRKEGQNVTLSCEQNLNHDAMYWYRQDPGQGLRLIYYSQIVNDFQKGDIAEGYSVSREKKESFPLTVTSAQKNPTAFYLCASSILGDNQPQHFGDGTRLSIL.

A single count supports this clone. This CDR3 reads CASSGRRARTDTQYF. CDR3 bases: TGTGCCAGCAGTGGGCGGCGGGCCCGCACAGATACGCAGTATTTT. The V call is TRBV27, the J call TRBJ2-3, with D perhaps matching TRBD2 (5 bases). The germline CDR1 and CDR2 sequences are MNHEY and SMNVEV (reference sequence). V lost 5 bases, J lost 1 base, and 13 bases lay in between. The CDR3 sequence is 15 residues long.